This entry features one TCR beta chain sequence. Its antigen is undetermined. The sample originates from a study of CD8 T cells in ankylosing spondylitis. Study-level results: Eight highly homologous variants formed a TCR beta motif that appeared characteristic of ankylosing spondylitis blood. Relatively scarce in peripheral blood, disease-linked clones were CD8+.

Each CDR3 protein gets one entry after TCRdb re-called the 5' RACE reads with MiXCR. The sample consists of hundreds of thousands of distinct CDR3 sequences, approximately 12% of them appearing once. The CDR3 consists of 18 residues. The germline gives CDR1 SGHAT, CDR2 FQDESV (reference sequence). Trimming cost V 6 bases and J 0 bases; bases outside gene matches: 14. This TCR derives from a male donor with ankylosing spondylitis. Source material: blood, either unsorted or a sorted T cell fraction (not recorded which). The chain couples TRBV11-1 to TRBJ2-1; 7 bases match TRBD2. The CDR3 sequence is CASRHYAQLAASYNEQFF. The CDR3 nucleotides are TGTGCCAGCAGGCACTACGCCCAGCTAGCGGCCTCCTACAATGAGCAGTTCTTC.